This T cell receptor (beta chain) was retrieved from a study of memory CD8 T cells in hepatitis C reinfection. Libraries were prepared by immunoSEQ multiplex PCR; TCRdb keeps only in-frame clonotypes and omits some of them. Among about 50,000 clones listed, about 88% were seen once. Specified time point: late/post reinfection, 12 to 24 weeks after detection. TCR sequencing was done directly ex vivo on sorted cells, without expansion in vitro. Control naive CD8 T cells came from a couple of donors at all three reinfection time points. With 3 bases removed from V and 5 bases from J, the gap between germline ends came to 16 bases. The germline V gene has CDR1 LNHDA and CDR2 SQIVND (reference sequence). The CDR3 sequence is 15 residues long.

The clonotype comes from a man between 18 and 35 years old with hepatitis C virus infection. Sequenced input: naive CD8+ T cells sorted from blood. The rearrangement links TRBV19 to TRBJ1-1; TRBD1 is a possible D gene (6 bases). CDR3 DNA sequence: TGTGCCAGTAGTATTGGGAGCTGGGGGCGGACTGAAGCTTTCTTT. Protein: CASSIGSWGRTEAFF.